Listed below are T cell receptor beta chains from one sample, sequenced in a study of blood T cells in healthy people across ages. One entry per CDR3 protein, called by TCRdb with MiXCR from the 5' RACE reads. Seen here are almost 800,000 distinct CDR3 sequences, nearly 60% observed once, and the top ten hold roughly 22%. The material sequenced was blood. Receptors originate from a man aged 25-40 years in good health. Both conserved end residues are part of each CDR3. The order of the fields is CDR3 length, J gene, D gene, clone size, V gene, CDR3 protein, CDR3 DNA. A D gene is named only where the DNA matches it firmly. The listing skips clone size in some rows; elsewhere it reads once, few, many or a size class.

16 | TRBJ2-1 | TRBD2 | - | TRBV4-2 | CASSQETQRGGDEQFF | TGTGCCAGCAGCCAAGAGACCCAGCGGGGTGGCGATGAGCAGTTCTTC
18 | TRBJ2-5 | TRBD1 | - | TRBV7-9 | CASSLEWRNWTGKETQYF | TGTGCCAGCAGCTTAGAATGGCGAAACTGGACAGGGAAGGAGACCCAGTACTTC
16 | TRBJ2-1 | TRBD1 | - | TRBV9 | CASSVGQGAFYNEQFF | TGTGCCAGCAGCGTAGGACAGGGCGCCTTTTACAATGAGCAGTTCTTC
15 | TRBJ2-7 | TRBD1 | once | TRBV13 | CASSSPGQGWYEQYF | TGTGCCAGCAGTTCGCCGGGACAGGGGTGGTACGAGCAGTACTTC
16 | TRBJ2-5 | - | - | TRBV3-1 | CASSQGGHPSQETQYF | TGTGCCAGCAGCCAAGGGGGACACCCCAGCCAAGAGACCCAGTACTTC
14 | TRBJ2-1 | TRBD2 | few | TRBV7-9 | CASSSTSGYNEQFF | TGTGCCAGCAGCTCCACTAGCGGGTACAATGAGCAGTTCTTC
14 | TRBJ2-7 | - | - | TRBV4-3 | CASSQVEWGGEQYF | TGCGCCAGCAGCCAAGTTGAATGGGGAGGCGAGCAGTACTTC
13 | TRBJ1-5 | - | - | TRBV28 | CASISQADLAQHF | TGTGCCAGCATAAGCCAGGCCGACTTAGCCCAGCATTTT
12 | TRBJ2-7 | - | - | TRBV21-1 | CASSKSHYEQYF | TGTGCCAGCAGCAAGTCTCACTACGAGCAGTACTTC
15 | TRBJ1-2 | - | - | TRBV6-6 | CASSHQTEGIYGYTF | TGTGCCAGCAGTCACCAGACGGAGGGGATCTATGGCTACACCTTC
14 | TRBJ2-1 | - | few | TRBV6-6 | CASSQPQGPNEQFF | TGTGCCAGCAGCCAACCACAGGGCCCCAATGAGCAGTTCTTC
14 | TRBJ2-5 | - | - | TRBV9 | CASSVFALQGTQYF | TGTGCCAGCAGCGTTTTCGCTCTCCAGGGGACCCAGTACTTC
15 | TRBJ2-3 | - | - | TRBV12-3/TRBV12-4 | CASSFAGKTTDTQYF | TGTGCCAGCAGTTTCGCGGGGAAGACCACAGATACGCAGTATTTT
14 | TRBJ2-7 | TRBD1 | once | TRBV5-1 | CASRPDRFAYEQYF | TGCGCCAGCAGACCGGACAGGTTTGCCTACGAGCAGTACTTC
16 | TRBJ2-7 | TRBD1 | - | TRBV7-8 | CASSQDPGTGSNEQYF | TGTGCCAGCAGCCAAGACCCCGGGACAGGGTCCAACGAGCAGTACTTC
15 | TRBJ1-1 | - | - | TRBV6-1 | CASSDRGTFDTEAFF | TGTGCCAGCAGTGATCGGGGGACGTTCGACACTGAAGCTTTCTTT
12 | TRBJ2-7 | - | - | TRBV12-3/TRBV12-4 | CASRRESYEQYF | TGTGCCAGCAGAAGGGAGTCCTACGAGCAGTACTTC
15 | TRBJ2-3 | - | - | TRBV7-2 | CASSLEGPTTDTQYF | TGTGCCAGCAGCTTAGAGGGACCCACCACAGATACGCAGTATTTT
15 | TRBJ2-7 | - | - | TRBV4-2 | CASSQERGRYNEQYF | TGTGCCAGCAGCCAAGAGAGGGGCAGATACAATGAGCAGTACTTC
15 | TRBJ2-1 | TRBD2 | few | TRBV20-1 | CSAQRLAGSYNEQFF | TGCAGTGCCCAACGACTAGCGGGCTCCTACAATGAGCAGTTCTTC
14 | TRBJ2-1 | - | - | TRBV5-1 | CASSPRGGQDEQFF | TGCGCCAGCAGTCCGCGTGGGGGGCAAGATGAGCAGTTCTTC
15 | TRBJ1-2 | - | once | TRBV6-5 | CASSYSTGHDYGYTF | TGTGCCAGCAGTTACTCGACCGGGCACGACTATGGCTACACCTTT
11 | TRBJ2-5 | - | - | TRBV29-1 | CSVNREETPYF | TGCAGCGTTAACAGGGAAGAGACCCCGTACTTC
11 | TRBJ2-7 | TRBD1 | few | TRBV29-1 | CSVGQTNEQYF | TGCAGCGTGGGACAGACGAACGAGCAGTACTTC
13 | TRBJ2-7 | - | few | TRBV7-3 | CASSAVPFSEQYF | TGTGCCAGCAGCGCGGTCCCCTTCTCCGAGCAGTACTTC
13 | TRBJ2-2 | - | - | TRBV20-1 | CGSGPQYTGELFF | TGCGGCAGCGGACCACAATACACCGGGGAGCTGTTTTTT
14 | TRBJ2-7 | - | - | TRBV7-2 | CASSPDGGGRELYF | TGTGCCAGCAGCCCTGACGGGGGCGGGAGAGAGCTGTACTTC
16 | TRBJ2-6 | TRBD2 | - | TRBV5-1 | CATGLAGGQGANVLTF | TGCGCCACCGGACTAGCGGGAGGGCAGGGGGCCAACGTCCTGACTTTC
15 | TRBJ1-6 | - | - | TRBV7-2 | CASSGSDTYNSPLHF | TGTGCCAGCAGCGGGAGCGACACGTATAATTCACCCCTCCACTTT
15 | TRBJ2-7 | - | - | TRBV7-6 | CASSLAPVGHNEQYF | TGTGCCAGCAGCTTAGCGCCGGTAGGTCACAATGAGCAGTACTTC
15 | TRBJ2-6 | - | - | TRBV6-5 | CASSYTVSGANVLTF | TGTGCCAGCAGTTACACGGTCTCTGGGGCCAACGTCCTGACTTTC
18 | TRBJ2-5 | TRBD1 | few | TRBV5-5 | CASSSPYDRGKKLETQYF | TGTGCCAGCAGCTCACCATACGACAGGGGAAAGAAGTTAGAGACCCAGTACTTC
14 | TRBJ1-1 | TRBD1 | - | TRBV9 | CASSGGTGNTEAFF | TGTGCCAGCAGCGGGGGGACAGGGAACACTGAAGCTTTCTTT
15 | TRBJ2-7 | TRBD1 | - | TRBV29-1 | CSVSGGAEKSYEQYF | TGCAGCGTTTCAGGGGGCGCCGAGAAATCCTACGAGCAGTACTTC
16 | TRBJ2-3 | TRBD2 | - | TRBV14 | CASSQDLREYADTQYF | TGTGCCAGCAGCCAAGATCTGCGGGAGTACGCAGATACGCAGTATTTT
16 | TRBJ1-2 | - | few | TRBV20-1 | CSADSGRLPQGYGYTF | TGCAGTGCCGATTCGGGCCGCCTCCCCCAGGGGTATGGCTACACCTTC
14 | TRBJ1-2 | - | few | TRBV12-3/TRBV12-4 | CASSLSSDGVSYTF | TGTGCCAGCAGTTTATCCAGTGACGGAGTTAGCTACACCTTC
12 | TRBJ2-5 | - | - | TRBV28 | CASSRPPETQYF | TGTGCCAGCAGTCGCCCCCCGGAGACCCAGTACTTC
14 | TRBJ1-2 | - | many | TRBV20-1 | CSARDLGFDYGYTF | TGCAGTGCTAGAGATCTCGGGTTTGACTATGGCTACACCTTC
13 | TRBJ2-4 | TRBD1 | few | TRBV10-3 | CAISEHGTGVQYF | TGTGCCATCAGTGAGCATGGGACAGGGGTGCAGTACTTC
12 | TRBJ2-7 | - | - | TRBV7-2 | CASSYTLYEQYF | TGTGCCAGCAGCTATACACTTTACGAGCAGTACTTC
19 | TRBJ2-6 | - | once | TRBV21-1 | CASSKVREETNSGANVLTF | TGTGCCAGCAGCAAAGTAAGGGAAGAGACCAACTCTGGGGCCAACGTCCTGACTTTC
15 | TRBJ2-1 | - | - | TRBV20-1 | CSAPKSGSTYNEQFF | TGCAGTGCTCCCAAAAGCGGATCCACCTACAATGAGCAGTTCTTC
14 | TRBJ2-1 | TRBD1 | - | TRBV20-1 | CSAHGTGAYNEQFF | TGCAGTGCGCACGGGACAGGGGCCTACAATGAGCAGTTCTTC
15 | TRBJ2-7 | - | - | TRBV4-3 | CASSQDPAGPYEQYF | TGCGCCAGCAGCCAAGATCCTGCGGGACCCTACGAGCAGTACTTC
11 | TRBJ1-2 | - | - | TRBV20-1 | CSARGLRSYTF | TGCAGTGCTAGGGGGCTGAGGAGCTACACCTTC
16 | TRBJ2-5 | - | - | TRBV20-1 | CSARDARAGTRTTQYF | TGCAGTGCTAGAGACGCCCGCGCTGGGACAAGGACCACCCAGTACTTC
16 | TRBJ1-2 | TRBD1 | - | TRBV10-3 | CAISELDRSYNYGYTF | TGTGCCATCAGTGAGCTGGACAGGTCCTATAACTATGGCTACACCTTC
13 | TRBJ2-5 | - | - | TRBV5-1 | CASSFYGGETQYF | TGCGCCAGCAGCTTTTACGGAGGAGAGACCCAGTACTTC
16 | TRBJ2-2 | - | - | TRBV5-1 | CASGPLPGMNTGELFF | TGCGCCAGTGGACCCCTTCCAGGGATGAACACCGGGGAGCTGTTTTTT
15 | TRBJ2-6 | - | - | TRBV12-3/TRBV12-4 | CASSDGSSGANVLTF | TGTGCCAGCAGCGACGGAAGCTCTGGGGCCAACGTCCTGACTTTC
14 | TRBJ2-7 | - | - | TRBV6-6 | CASRLDPGPTEQYF | TGTGCCAGCAGGCTGGATCCGGGACCGACCGAGCAGTACTTC
15 | TRBJ2-1 | - | - | TRBV9 | CASNPTPGVMDEQFF | TGTGCCAGCAACCCGACCCCGGGAGTGATGGATGAGCAGTTCTTC
14 | TRBJ1-1 | - | - | TRBV7-2 | CASSSSPGNTEAFF | TGTGCCAGCAGCTCCTCGCCAGGGAACACTGAAGCTTTCTTT
13 | TRBJ2-6 | - | - | TRBV5-1 | CASSVAASNVLTF | TGCGCCAGCAGTGTGGCGGCGTCCAACGTCCTGACTTTC